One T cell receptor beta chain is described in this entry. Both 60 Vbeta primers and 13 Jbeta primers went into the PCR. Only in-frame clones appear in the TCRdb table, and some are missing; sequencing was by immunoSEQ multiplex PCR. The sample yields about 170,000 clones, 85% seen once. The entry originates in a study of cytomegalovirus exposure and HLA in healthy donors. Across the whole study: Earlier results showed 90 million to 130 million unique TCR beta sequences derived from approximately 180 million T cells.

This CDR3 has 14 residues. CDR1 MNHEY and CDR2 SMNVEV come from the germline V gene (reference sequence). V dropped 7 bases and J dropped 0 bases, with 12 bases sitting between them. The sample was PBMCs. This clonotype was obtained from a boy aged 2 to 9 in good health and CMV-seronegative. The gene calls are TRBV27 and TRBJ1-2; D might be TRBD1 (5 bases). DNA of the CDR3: TGTGCCAGCACACCGGAGGGGACTAACTATGGCTACACCTTC. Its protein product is CASTPEGTNYGYTF.